Described below is a single T cell receptor (beta chain) sequence and its context. There are 14 residues in the CDR3. Germline V gene lookup returns CDR1 LNHDA and CDR2 SQIVND (reference sequence). Trimming removed 3 bases from V and 0 bases from J; junction bases left unmatched: 1. Healthy donors of bone marrow made up the group. These data originate in a study of cytomegalovirus exposure and HLA in healthy donors. Primers: 60 Vbeta forward and 13 Jbeta reverse. TCRdb's copy holds only in-frame clones and misses some; the assay was immunoSEQ multiplex PCR. The sample holds 150,000 to 200,000 clones, roughly 81% seen once.

Sequenced sample: PBMCs. The chain has TRBV19 and TRBJ1-1, with 7 bases matching TRBD1. The receptor's source is a woman aged 18-35 years in good health and CMV-seropositive. The CDR3 region is CASSMGTVNTEAFF. CDR3 bases: TGTGCCAGTAGTATGGGGACAGTGAACACTGAAGCTTTCTTT.